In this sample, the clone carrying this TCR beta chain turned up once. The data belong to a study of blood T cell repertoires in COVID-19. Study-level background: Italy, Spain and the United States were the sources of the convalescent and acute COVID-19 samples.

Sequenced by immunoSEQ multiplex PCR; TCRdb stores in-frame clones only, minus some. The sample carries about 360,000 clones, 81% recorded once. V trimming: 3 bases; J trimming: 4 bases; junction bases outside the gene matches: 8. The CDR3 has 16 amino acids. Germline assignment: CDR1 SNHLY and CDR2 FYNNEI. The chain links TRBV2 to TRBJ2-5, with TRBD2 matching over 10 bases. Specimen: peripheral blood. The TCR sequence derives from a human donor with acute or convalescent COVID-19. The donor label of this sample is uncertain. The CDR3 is CASSDMASGSSETQYF. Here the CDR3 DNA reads TGTGCCAGCAGTGATATGGCTAGCGGGAGTTCAGAGACCCAGTACTTC.